This T cell receptor (beta chain) was retrieved from a study of T cells after yellow fever vaccination. MiXCR was run by TCRdb on the 5' RACE reads, yielding one entry per CDR3 protein. This sample has roughly 26,000 distinct CDR3 sequences, with less than 7% found just once. This clonotype showed up many times. Trimming cost V 5 bases and J 4 bases, with 9 bases left between them. In germline, CDR1 is SGHTA, CDR2 FQGNSA. The CDR3 consists of 13 residues. The chain joins TRBV7-2 to TRBJ1-5, with D perhaps TRBD1 (5 bases). The source of this sequence is a man younger than 40 who received the YFV17D yellow fever vaccine. The sample here was PBMCs, either bulk or a sorted T-cell subset (CD4+, CD8+, memory, or dextramer-sorted; not recorded which), taken 15 days after the yellow fever booster vaccination. CDR3 residues: CASSPHRNQPQHF. The CDR3 DNA follows: TGTGCCAGCAGCCCGCACAGGAATCAGCCCCAGCATTTT. Supplemented by reference TRBV7-2 and TRBJ1-5, the full variable domain reads GAGVSQSPSNKVTEKGKDVELRCDPISGHTALYWYRQSLGQGLEFLIYFQGNSAPDKSGLPSDRFSAERTGGSVSTLTIQRTQQEDSAVYLCASSPHRNQPQHFGDGTRLSIL.